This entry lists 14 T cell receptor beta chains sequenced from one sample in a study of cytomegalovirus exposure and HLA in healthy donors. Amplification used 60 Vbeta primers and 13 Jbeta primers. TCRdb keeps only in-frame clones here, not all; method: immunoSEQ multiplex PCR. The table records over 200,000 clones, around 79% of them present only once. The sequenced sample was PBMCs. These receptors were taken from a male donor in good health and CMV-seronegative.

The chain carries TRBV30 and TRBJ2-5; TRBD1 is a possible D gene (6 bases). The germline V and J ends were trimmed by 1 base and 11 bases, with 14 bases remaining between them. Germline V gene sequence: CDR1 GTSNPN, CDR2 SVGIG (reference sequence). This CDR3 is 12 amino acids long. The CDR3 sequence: CAWSEDSGEQYF. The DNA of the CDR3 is TGTGCCTGGAGTGAAGACTCAGGGGAGCAGTACTTC.

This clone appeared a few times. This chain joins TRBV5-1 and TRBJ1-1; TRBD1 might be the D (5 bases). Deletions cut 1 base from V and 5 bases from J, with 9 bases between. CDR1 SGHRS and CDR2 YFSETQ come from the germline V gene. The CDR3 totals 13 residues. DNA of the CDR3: TGCGCCAGCAGCTTGCGACAGCCTACTGAAGCTTTCTTT. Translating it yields CASSLRQPTEAFF.

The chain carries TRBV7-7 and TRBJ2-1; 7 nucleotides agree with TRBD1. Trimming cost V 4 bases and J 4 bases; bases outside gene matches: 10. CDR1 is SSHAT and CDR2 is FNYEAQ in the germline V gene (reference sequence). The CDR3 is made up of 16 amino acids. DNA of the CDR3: TGTGCCAGCAGCTCATCCCCGACAGGGAATTACAATGAGCAGTTCTTC. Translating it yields CASSSSPTGNYNEQFF.

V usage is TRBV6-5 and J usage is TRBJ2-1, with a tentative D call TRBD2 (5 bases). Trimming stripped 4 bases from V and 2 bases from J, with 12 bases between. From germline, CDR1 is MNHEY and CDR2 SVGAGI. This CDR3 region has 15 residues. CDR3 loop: CASSFVVGTYNEQFF. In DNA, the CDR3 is TGTGCCAGCAGTTTTGTTGTCGGGACCTACAATGAGCAGTTCTTC.

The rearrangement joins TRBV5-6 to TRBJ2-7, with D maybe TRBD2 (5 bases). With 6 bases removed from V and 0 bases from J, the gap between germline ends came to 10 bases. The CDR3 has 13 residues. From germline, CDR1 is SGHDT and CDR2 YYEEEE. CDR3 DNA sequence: TGTGCCAGCACCCCGGGGAGCTCCTACGAGCAGTACTTC. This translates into CASTPGSSYEQYF.

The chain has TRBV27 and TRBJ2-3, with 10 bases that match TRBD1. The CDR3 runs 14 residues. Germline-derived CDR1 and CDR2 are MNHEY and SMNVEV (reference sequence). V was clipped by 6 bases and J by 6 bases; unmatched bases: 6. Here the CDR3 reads CASRTGGGSDTQYF. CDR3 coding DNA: TGTGCCAGCAGGACAGGGGGCGGGAGTGATACGCAGTATTTT.

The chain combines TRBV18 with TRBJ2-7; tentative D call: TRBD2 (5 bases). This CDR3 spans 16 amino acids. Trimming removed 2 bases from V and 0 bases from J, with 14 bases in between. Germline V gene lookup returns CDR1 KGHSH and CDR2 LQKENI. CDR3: CASSPWGAESSYEQYF. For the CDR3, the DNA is TGTGCCAGCTCACCATGGGGAGCGGAGAGCTCCTACGAGCAGTACTTC.

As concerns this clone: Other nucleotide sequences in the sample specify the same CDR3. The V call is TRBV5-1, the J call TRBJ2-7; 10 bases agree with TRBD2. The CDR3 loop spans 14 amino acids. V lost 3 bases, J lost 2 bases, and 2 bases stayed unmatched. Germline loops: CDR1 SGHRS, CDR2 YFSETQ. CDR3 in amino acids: CASSYGLAAYEQYF. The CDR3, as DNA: TGCGCCAGCAGCTACGGACTAGCGGCCTACGAGCAGTACTTC.

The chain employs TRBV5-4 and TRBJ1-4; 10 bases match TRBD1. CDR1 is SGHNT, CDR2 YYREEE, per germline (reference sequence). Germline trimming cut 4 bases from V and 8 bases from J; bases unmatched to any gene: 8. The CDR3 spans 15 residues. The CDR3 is CASSETGGAGEKLFF. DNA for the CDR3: TGTGCCAGCAGCGAGACAGGGGGCGCCGGAGAAAAACTGTTTTTT.

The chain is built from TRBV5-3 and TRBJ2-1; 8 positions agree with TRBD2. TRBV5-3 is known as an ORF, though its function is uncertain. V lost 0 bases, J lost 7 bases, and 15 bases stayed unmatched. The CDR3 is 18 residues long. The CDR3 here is CARSLAQGLRGAGNEQFF. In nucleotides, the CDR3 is TGTGCCAGAAGCTTGGCCCAAGGGCTGCGGGGGGCGGGGAATGAGCAGTTCTTC.

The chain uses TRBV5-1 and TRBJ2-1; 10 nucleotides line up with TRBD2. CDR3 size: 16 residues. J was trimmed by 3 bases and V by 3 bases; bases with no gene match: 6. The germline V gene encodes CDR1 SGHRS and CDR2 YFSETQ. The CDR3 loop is CASSSDGLADYNEQFF. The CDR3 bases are TGCGCCAGCAGCTCAGACGGACTAGCGGACTACAATGAGCAGTTCTTC.

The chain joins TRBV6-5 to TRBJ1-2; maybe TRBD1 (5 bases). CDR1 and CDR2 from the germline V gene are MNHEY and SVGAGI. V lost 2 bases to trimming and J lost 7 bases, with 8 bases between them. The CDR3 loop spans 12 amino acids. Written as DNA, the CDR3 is TGTGCCAGCAGTTACCGGGGGACTGGCTACACCTTC. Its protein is CASSYRGTGYTF.

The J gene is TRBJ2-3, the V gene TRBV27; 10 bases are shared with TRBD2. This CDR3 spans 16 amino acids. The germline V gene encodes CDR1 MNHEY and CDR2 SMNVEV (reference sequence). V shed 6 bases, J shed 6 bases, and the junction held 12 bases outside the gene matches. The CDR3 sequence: CASSPQREGLLDTQYF. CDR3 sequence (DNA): TGTGCCAGCAGCCCGCAGCGGGAGGGCCTGTTGGATACGCAGTATTTT.

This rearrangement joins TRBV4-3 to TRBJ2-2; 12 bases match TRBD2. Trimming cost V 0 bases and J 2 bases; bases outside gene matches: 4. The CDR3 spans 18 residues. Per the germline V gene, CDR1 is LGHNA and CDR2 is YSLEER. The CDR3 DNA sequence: TGCGCCAGCAGCCAAGATCGACTAGCGGGGGCAAACACCGGGGAGCTGTTTTTT. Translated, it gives CASSQDRLAGANTGELFF.